The sequence of this T cell receptor beta chain was determined in a study of shared clonotypes between healthy human individuals. Looking at the study overall: Plates per donor: three CD4 naive, three CD4 memory, two CD8 naive, one CD8 memory.

Findings of the study overall: All-four-donor shared clonotypes had higher generation probabilities than non-shared clonotypes did.

On this clone itself: Its matching antigen is unknown.

V lost 5 bases and J 8 bases, leaving 15 bases between the germline ends. The CDR3 is 13 residues long. CDR1 is SGHTA and CDR2 is FQGTGA in the germline V gene. Those who donated were healthy HIV-negative adults, with no recent acute infections or vaccinations reported. Here immunoSEQ multiplex PCR was the method, and the copy in TCRdb shows in-frame clones only, minus some. The sample lists 2 million to 2.5 million clones; 92% were seen once. The J gene is TRBJ1-2, the V gene TRBV7-3; D unclear. The TCR originated in a man younger than 35 in good health. Some clones in this sample may be carry-over from other donors' samples. The sequenced sample consisted of naive CD4+ T cells from PBMCs. Subset in this sample: CD45RA+ positively selected. The CDR3 here is CASSPTRVGGYTF. In DNA, the CDR3 is TGTGCCAGCAGCCCAACCAGAGTGGGAGGCTACACCTTC. The variable domain in full, completed from reference TRBV7-3 and TRBJ1-2, reads GAGVSQTPSNKVTEKGKYVELRCDPISGHTALYWYRQSLGQGPEFLIYFQGTGAADDSGLPNDRFFAVRPEGSVSTLKIQRTERGDSAVYLCASSPTRVGGYTFGSGTRLTVV.